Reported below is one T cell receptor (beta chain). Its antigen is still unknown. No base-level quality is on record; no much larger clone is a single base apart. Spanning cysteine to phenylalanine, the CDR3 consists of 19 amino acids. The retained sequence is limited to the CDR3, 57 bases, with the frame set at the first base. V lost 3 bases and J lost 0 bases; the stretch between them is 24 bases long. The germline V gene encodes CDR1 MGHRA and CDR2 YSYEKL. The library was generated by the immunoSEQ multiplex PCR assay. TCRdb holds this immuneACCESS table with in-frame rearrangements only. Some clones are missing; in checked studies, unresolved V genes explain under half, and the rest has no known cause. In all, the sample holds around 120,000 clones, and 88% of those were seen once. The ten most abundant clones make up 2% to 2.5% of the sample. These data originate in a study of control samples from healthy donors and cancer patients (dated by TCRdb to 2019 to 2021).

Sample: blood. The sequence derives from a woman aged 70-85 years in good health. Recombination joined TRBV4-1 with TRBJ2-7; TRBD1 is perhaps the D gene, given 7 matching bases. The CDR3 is CASSQIQPARGAPSYEQYF. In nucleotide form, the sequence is TGCGCCAGCAGCCAGATCCAACCGGCCAGGGGGGCCCCCTCCTACGAGCAGTACTTC.